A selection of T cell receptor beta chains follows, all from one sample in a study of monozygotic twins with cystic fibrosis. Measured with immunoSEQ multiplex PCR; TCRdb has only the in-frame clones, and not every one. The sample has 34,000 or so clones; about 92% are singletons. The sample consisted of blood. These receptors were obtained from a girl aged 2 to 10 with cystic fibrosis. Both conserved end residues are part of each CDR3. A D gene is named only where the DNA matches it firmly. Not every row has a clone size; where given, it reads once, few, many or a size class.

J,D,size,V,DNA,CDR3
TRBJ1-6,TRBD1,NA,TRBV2,TGTGCCAGCAGCCCAGACAGGGGATTTTCACCCCTCCACTTT,CASSPDRGFSPLHF
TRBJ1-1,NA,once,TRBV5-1,TGCGCCAGCAGCTTTTCACCAACAGGGAACACTGAAGCTTTCTTT,CASSFSPTGNTEAFF
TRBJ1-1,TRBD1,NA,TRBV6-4,TGTGCCAGCAGTCCCCAGGCAGGGGGCACTGAAGCTTTCTTT,CASSPQAGGTEAFF
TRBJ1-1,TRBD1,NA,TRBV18,TGTGCCAGCTCACGCGGGGACAGGGCATACTTGAACACTGAAGCTTTCTTT,CASSRGDRAYLNTEAFF
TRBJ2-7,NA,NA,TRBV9,TGTGCCAGCAGCCTCCAGGGGTTTCCCACGGACGAGCAGTACTTC,CASSLQGFPTDEQYF
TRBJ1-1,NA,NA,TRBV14,TGTGCCAGCAGCCCGGGGAGGGGCGCCTCGTGGGAAGCTTTCTTT,CASSPGRGASWEAFF
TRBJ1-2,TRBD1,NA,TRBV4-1,TGCGCCAGCAGTTCACGGACAGGGGGGAACTATGGCTACACCTTC,CASSSRTGGNYGYTF
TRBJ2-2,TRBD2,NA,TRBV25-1,TGTGCCAGCAGTTCTAGCGGGAGGCCTACGAACACCGGGGAGCTGTTTTTT,CASSSSGRPTNTGELFF
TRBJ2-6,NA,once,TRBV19,TGTGCCAGTATTGAGACAGGTTGGACCGGGGCCAACGTCCTGACTTTC,CASIETGWTGANVLTF
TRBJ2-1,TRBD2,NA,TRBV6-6,TGTGCCAGCATCCCCGGGACTAGCGGAAACAATGAGCAGTTCTTC,CASIPGTSGNNEQFF
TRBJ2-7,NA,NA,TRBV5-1,TGCGCCAGCAGCCCCGAACGGGAGCCCTACGAGCAGTACTTC,CASSPEREPYEQYF
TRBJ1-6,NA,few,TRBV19,TGTGCCAGTAACCTGGGTGTGGAGGATTCACCCCTCCACTTT,CASNLGVEDSPLHF
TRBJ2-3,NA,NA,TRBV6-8,TGTGCCAGCAGGCAAGGGTCGGGCACAGATACGCAGTATTTT,CASRQGSGTDTQYF
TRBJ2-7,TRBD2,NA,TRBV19,TGTGCCAGCAGACTAGCGGGAGGGACCTACGAGCAGTACTTC,CASRLAGGTYEQYF
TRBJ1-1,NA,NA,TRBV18,TGTGCCAGCTCACCTTTAAGCTTCTCGATGGAAGCTTTCTTT,CASSPLSFSMEAFF
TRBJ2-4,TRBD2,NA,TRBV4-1,TGCGCCACCAGGGCGGGGGACATTCAGTACTTC,CATRAGDIQYF